The rows below give T cell receptor beta chains drawn from one sample of a study of T cell repertoires in cytomegalovirus infection. A single record per CDR3 protein comes from TCRdb applying MiXCR to the reads. The sample lists 680,000 or so distinct CDR3 sequences, approximately 40% seen once, with around 2.8% in the top ten. What was sequenced was PBMCs. Source of these receptors: a human donor in good health (CMV status not recorded). Some clones in this sample may be carry-over from other donors' samples. Both conserved end residues are part of each CDR3. A D gene is named only where the DNA matches it firmly. Size is stated for part of the rows, as once, few or many counts, or as a class when the clone is expanded.

>TRBJ2-7|14|TRBV30|TRBD1|few
TGTGCCTGGAGCTCGGGACAGGGGCCCTACGAGCAGTACTTC
CAWSSGQGPYEQYF
>TRBJ2-5|16|TRBV18|NA|NA
TGTGCCAGCTCACCACCCCCCACAAGGATCCAAGAGACCCAGTACTTC
CASSPPPTRIQETQYF
>TRBJ2-3|16|TRBV6-8|NA|NA
TGTGCCAGCAGGTACTCTTCAGGGCGGATGTTTGATACGCAGTATTTT
CASRYSSGRMFDTQYF
>TRBJ1-5|15|TRBV7-6|TRBD1|NA
TGTGCCAGCAGCGCCACAGGGGATAGCAATCAGCCCCAGCATTTT
CASSATGDSNQPQHF
>TRBJ1-5|17|TRBV19|TRBD1|many
TGTGCCAGTACTCGGAGTCGTGGGACAGGGGACAGTCAGCCCCAGCATTTT
CASTRSRGTGDSQPQHF
>TRBJ2-2|19|TRBV10-3|TRBD2|many
TGTGCCATCAGTGAGACCGGGACTAGCGGGAGATATTACACCGGGGAGCTGTTTTTT
CAISETGTSGRYYTGELFF
>TRBJ2-3|13|TRBV24-1|NA|few
TGTGCCACCAGTCCTCAGAGCACAGATACGCAGTATTTT
CATSPQSTDTQYF
>TRBJ1-6|16|TRBV6-6|NA|NA
TGTGCCAGCAGTTACTCGCCAGGGAACTATAATTCACCCCTCCACTTT
CASSYSPGNYNSPLHF
>TRBJ2-7|16|TRBV4-1|TRBD2|NA
TGCGCCAGCAGCCAAGATGCGTCTAGCGGGACCTACGAGCAGTACTTC
CASSQDASSGTYEQYF
>TRBJ2-1|18|TRBV7-2|NA|few
TGTGCCAGCAGCTTAGCGCTGCGCCTGAGGGGAGTAGGCAATGAGCAGTTCTTC
CASSLALRLRGVGNEQFF
>TRBJ2-5|12|TRBV7-2|NA|few
TGTGCCAGCAGCCGGCGACGGGAGACCCAGTACTTC
CASSRRRETQYF
>TRBJ2-7|14|TRBV7-2|NA|many
TGTGCCAGCAGCTTAGATATTTGGACAGACGAGCAGTACTTC
CASSLDIWTDEQYF
>TRBJ1-2|13|TRBV28|NA|once
TGTGCCAGAATGCACGGGGCTAACTATGGCTACACCTTC
CARMHGANYGYTF
>TRBJ2-3|14|TRBV6-2/TRBV6-3|TRBD2|NA
TGTGCCCGCAGGGCGGGAGATGTGACAGATACGCAGTATTTT
CARRAGDVTDTQYF
>TRBJ2-7|12|TRBV14|NA|NA
TGTGCCAGCAGCCAAGCCCACTACGAGCAGTACTTC
CASSQAHYEQYF
>TRBJ2-3|18|TRBV20-1|TRBD2|few
TGCAGTGCTAGAGCTTCTGCGGGAGGTATAGGTGGCACAGATACGCAGTATTTT
CSARASAGGIGGTDTQYF
>TRBJ2-7|15|TRBV11-2|NA|few
TGTGCCAGCAGCTTACCCGGGACGGGATCCTACGAGCAGTACTTC
CASSLPGTGSYEQYF
>TRBJ1-3|14|TRBV2|NA|few
TGTGCCAGCAAGACTGCAGGGCTTGGAAACACCATATATTTT
CASKTAGLGNTIYF
>TRBJ1-1|14|TRBV6-1|NA|few
TGTGCCAGCACCATTTCTCCGGGGCAGGTCGAAGCTTTCTTT
CASTISPGQVEAFF
>TRBJ1-1|11|TRBV19|NA|NA
TGTGCCAAACCGGGGAACACTGACGCTTTCTTT
CAKPGNTDAFF
>TRBJ2-1|12|TRBV29-1|NA|few
TGCAGCGTTGAGGCTCGATACAATGAGCAGTTCTTC
CSVEARYNEQFF
>TRBJ2-7|14|TRBV5-6|NA|few
TGTGCCAGCAGCGCCAGTCTAAGGTCCTACGAGCAGTACTTC
CASSASLRSYEQYF
>TRBJ1-1|13|TRBV6-1|NA|NA
TGTGCCAGCATTCTCCGGGACGGCACTGAAGCTTTCTTT
CASILRDGTEAFF
>TRBJ1-2|16|TRBV7-6|NA|few
TGTGCCAGCAGCTTAGCTCGGGGAAGAGGGTCGTATGGCTACACCTTC
CASSLARGRGSYGYTF
>TRBJ1-1|13|TRBV3-1|NA|few
TGTGCCAGCAGCCAATCCAGGAACACTGAAGCTTTCTTT
CASSQSRNTEAFF
>TRBJ2-5|15|TRBV5-4|TRBD2|few
TGTGCCAGCAGCTCTGCGGGACTAGCCGGGGAGACCCAGTACTTC
CASSSAGLAGETQYF
>TRBJ1-2|14|TRBV30|NA|NA
TGTGCCTGGAGGGTAGCAGGGGAGAACTATGGCTACACCTTC
CAWRVAGENYGYTF
>TRBJ2-2|14|TRBV5-6|NA|few
TGTGCCAGCAGCTCACTCAGGGAGACCGGGGAGCTGTTTTTT
CASSSLRETGELFF
>TRBJ1-4|14|TRBV4-2|NA|once
TGTGCCAGCAGCCAAGACACGATGAATGAAAAACTGTTTTTC
CASSQDTMNEKLFF
>TRBJ2-7|14|TRBV28|NA|NA
TGTGCCAGCAGTTTCGTCGTGGCCCTCCCGGAGCAGTACTTC
CASSFVVALPEQYF
>TRBJ1-1|14|TRBV6-2/TRBV6-3|NA|few
TGTGCCAGCAGTCCCGGCCGAGAGTTCACTGAAGCTTTCTTT
CASSPGREFTEAFF
>TRBJ2-1|11|TRBV5-1|NA|few
TGCGCCAGCAGCTCAGACCAATCCCAGGTCTTC
CASSSDQSQVF
>TRBJ2-1|15|TRBV2|NA|NA
TGTGCCAGCAGTGAAGGCCAGGGGTTCGGCAATGAGCAGTTCTTC
CASSEGQGFGNEQFF
>TRBJ2-7|13|TRBV5-1|NA|NA
TGCGCCAGCAGCTCAGAGGGATCCTACGAGCAGTACTTC
CASSSEGSYEQYF
>TRBJ2-1|17|TRBV20-1|NA|NA
TGCAGTGCTTCGGGTCCCTTAGCCGGAGAGATGTACAATGAGCAGTTCTTC
CSASGPLAGEMYNEQFF
>TRBJ1-1|15|TRBV27|NA|many
TGTGCCAGCAGACCAGGGTGGGCGATGAACACTGAAGCTTTCTTT
CASRPGWAMNTEAFF
>TRBJ2-2|17|TRBV2|TRBD1|NA
TGTGCCAGCAGTGAGGGGACAGGGGGCGCGGGGACCGGGGAGCTGTTTTTT
CASSEGTGGAGTGELFF
>TRBJ2-3|12|TRBV28|NA|NA
TGTGCCATCAGTTTAAGCACAGATACGCAGTATTTT
CAISLSTDTQYF